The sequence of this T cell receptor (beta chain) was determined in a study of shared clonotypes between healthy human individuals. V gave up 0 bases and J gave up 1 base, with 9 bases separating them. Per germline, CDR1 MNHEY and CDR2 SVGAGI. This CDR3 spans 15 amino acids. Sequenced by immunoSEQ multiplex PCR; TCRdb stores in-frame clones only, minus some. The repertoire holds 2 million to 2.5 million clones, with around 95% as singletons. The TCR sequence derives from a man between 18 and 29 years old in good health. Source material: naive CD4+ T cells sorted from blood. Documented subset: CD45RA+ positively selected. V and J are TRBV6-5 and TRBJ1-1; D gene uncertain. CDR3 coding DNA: TGTGCCAGCAGTTACTCGTTGAGCGGGAACACTGAAGCTTTCTTT. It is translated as CASSYSLSGNTEAFF.